These 7 T cell receptor beta chains came from one sample sequenced in a study of low-dose radiotherapy and immunotherapy resistance in tumors. TRAV and TRBV primers primed cDNA for both TCRalpha and TCRbeta. TCR amplification involved 20 PCR cycles with a constant-region primer and V-primer adapter. One entry per CDR3 protein results from TCRdb running MiXCR on the reads. The sample carries 15,000 to 20,000 distinct CDR3 sequences, approximately 70% recorded once. These TCRs come from a human donor with advanced metastatic prostate, ovarian, gallbladder or colorectal cancer (not recorded which). This table probably holds off-target reads from a library built for another chain.

The table lists this clonotype with a few counts. The chain joins TRBV29-1 to TRBJ2-3; no reliable D call. CDR1 is SQVTM, CDR2 ANQGSEA, per germline. This CDR3 comprises 14 residues. V was cut by 7 bases and J by 1 base, with 15 bases left in between. The CDR3 DNA reads TGCAGCGGGCGATCCAATTGGGGCACAGATACGCAGTATTTT. It codes for CSGRSNWGTDTQYF.

This clonotype showed up just once. The J gene is TRBJ2-7, the V gene TRBV6-1; D not resolved. V was cut by 2 bases and J by 7 bases, with 15 bases left in between. The CDR3 consists of 14 residues. Germline CDR1 MNHNS, CDR2 SASEGT. CDR3 DNA: TGTGCCAGCAGTGAACCCGGACGGGCTAGGGAGCAGTACTTC. It encodes CASSEPGRAREQYF.

This clonotype appeared a single time. J is TRBJ2-7 and V is TRBV6-8; D is perhaps TRBD2 (6 bases). Between the trimmed V and J ends, which lost 7 bases and 0 bases, there was a span of 13 bases. CDR1 MNHGY and CDR2 SAAAGT come from the germline V gene. The CDR3 has 14 amino acids. CDR3 in DNA: TGTGCCAGCAAATTGGACGGGAGCTCCTACGAGCAGTACTTC. Encoded protein: CASKLDGSSYEQYF.

V is TRBV6-8 and J is TRBJ1-1; D is ambiguous. CDR3 size: 14 residues. CDR1 is MNHGY and CDR2 is SAAAGT in the germline V gene. Trimming shortened V by 9 bases and J by 2 bases, and 16 bases separated the two germline ends. DNA of the CDR3: TGTGCCAGTTCTGCTCTCGGGCGAAACACTGAAGCTTTCTTT. Its translation: CASSALGRNTEAFF.

The chain carries TRBV15 and TRBJ1-5, with D possibly TRBD1 on 5 matching bases. There are 18 residues in the CDR3. Germline V gene data show CDR1 as LNHNV and CDR2 as YYDKDF (reference sequence). V was pared by 0 bases and J by 1 base, with 16 bases between. In DNA form, the CDR3 reads TGTGCCACCAGCAGAGAGATAGGGACTCTAAGAAGCAATCAGCCCCAGCATTTT. Its translation is CATSREIGTLRSNQPQHF.

This clonotype was counted a few times. The gene calls are TRBV4-3 and TRBJ2-7; TRBD1 aligns across 8 bases. Per the germline V gene, CDR1 is LGHNA and CDR2 is YSLEER. CDR3 length: 15 residues. The ends lost 0 bases at V and 7 bases at J; junction bases unmatched: 8. CDR3 nucleotides: TGCGCCAGCAGCCAAGACATAGGACAGGGCCGGGAGCAGTACTTC. Encoded protein: CASSQDIGQGREQYF.

This chain joins TRBV6-6 and TRBJ2-5, with TRBD2 matching 10 bases. CDR1 is MNHNY and CDR2 is SVGAGI in the germline V gene (reference sequence). The CDR3 totals 16 residues. J lost 4 bases, V lost 0 bases, and 5 bases had no gene match. CDR3: CASSYSVASGRETQYF. CDR3 in DNA: TGTGCCAGCAGTTACTCGGTGGCTAGCGGGAGAGAGACCCAGTACTTC.